Shown below are 13 T cell receptor beta chains from a single sample sequenced in a study of Ad26.COV2.S vaccination and SARS-CoV-2 variants. The treatment denotes: some 20 received Ad26.COV2.S at low or high dose, single or two shots; roughly 5 received placebo; per-sample allocation not given. Samples were taken on day 63 after the first vaccine or placebo injection. Some clones are missing from TCRdb's copy, which holds only in-frame ones; the method was immunoSEQ multiplex PCR. The sample lists 400,000 to 500,000 clones, roughly 87% occurring once. The sequenced sample was peripheral blood, obtained in a trial of Ad26.COV2.S vaccine versus placebo. These receptor sequences come from a person aged 18-65 years who received the Ad26.COV2.S COVID-19 vaccine or a placebo.

The V gene is TRBV5-1, the J gene TRBJ2-3, with D perhaps matching TRBD1 or TRBD2 (6 bases each). Trimming shortened V by 5 bases and J by 0 bases, and 10 bases separated the two germline ends. This CDR3 contains 14 residues. From germline, CDR1 is SGHRS and CDR2 YFSETQ. Here the CDR3 reads CASSRGDSTDTQYF. The CDR3 coding sequence is TGCGCCAGCAGTAGGGGGGATAGCACAGATACGCAGTATTTT.

J is TRBJ2-3 and V is TRBV5-1, with 9 bases that match TRBD2. Germline V gene data show CDR1 as SGHRS and CDR2 as YFSETQ. This CDR3 has 15 amino acids. Trimming at V came to 1 base and at J to 0 bases, leaving 0 bases not matched to a gene. CDR3 coding DNA: TGCGCCAGCAGCTTGACTAGCGGGAGCACAGATACGCAGTATTTT. Protein: CASSLTSGSTDTQYF. Using reference TRBV5-1 and TRBJ2-3 for the parts outside the CDR3, the full variable domain is KAGVTQTPRYLIKTRGQQVTLSCSPISGHRSVSWYQQTPGQGLQFLFEYFSETQRNKGNFPGRFSGRQFSNSRSEMNVSTLELGDSALYLCASSLTSGSTDTQYFGPGTRLTVL.

The genes are TRBV3-1 (or the pseudogene TRBV3-2) and TRBJ2-1; TRBD2 matches 8 bases. Germline V gives CDR1 LGHDT, CDR2 YNNKEL (reference sequence). CDR3 length: 14 residues. J gave up 11 bases and V 2 bases, and 8 bases lay outside the gene matches. The CDR3: CASSQQTSVGKQFF. CDR3 coding DNA: TGTGCCAGCAGCCAACAGACTAGCGTGGGGAAGCAGTTCTTC.

The rearrangement uses TRBV6-2 or TRBV6-3 and TRBJ2-4, with 9 bases matching TRBD1. The CDR3 extends over 17 amino acids. Germline V gene lookup returns CDR1 MNHEY and CDR2 SVGEGT. The V gene end was trimmed by 4 bases and the J gene end by 3 bases; junction bases not matched to a gene: 10. CDR3 region: CASSWRTGGMGKNIQYF. CDR3 nucleotides: TGTGCCAGCAGTTGGCGAACAGGGGGCATGGGCAAAAACATTCAGTACTTC.

This clone was seen only once. J is TRBJ1-4 and V is TRBV7-8, with unresolved D. The V gene's germline CDR1 is SGHVS and CDR2 FQNEAQ. V was pared by 6 bases and J by 4 bases, with 9 bases between. The CDR3 has 13 residues. The CDR3 nucleotides are TGTGCCAGCAGGGAGGGTGATAATGAAAAACTGTTTTTT. This sequence encodes CASREGDNEKLFF.

The rearrangement uses TRBV6-5 and TRBJ1-1; the D is unclear. This CDR3 contains 14 residues. V was cut by 6 bases and J by 0 bases, with 11 bases left in between. Germline CDR1 is MNHEY and CDR2 is SVGAGI. CDR3 amino acids: CASSRQRMNTEAFF. In DNA, the CDR3 is TGTGCCAGCAGCCGGCAACGGATGAACACTGAAGCTTTCTTT.

This sequence joins TRBV7-2 and TRBJ2-2, with 11 bases fitting TRBD2. The germline CDR1 and CDR2 sequences are SGHTA and FQGNSA. The J segment lost 7 bases and the V segment lost 1 base, leaving 2 bases of the junction unmatched. The CDR3 length is 15 residues. The CDR3 region is CASSLVLAGVGELFF. In DNA form, the CDR3 reads TGTGCCAGCAGCTTAGTACTAGCGGGAGTCGGGGAGCTGTTTTTT.

The chain employs TRBV7-9 and TRBJ2-7, with D unresolved. The germline V gene encodes CDR1 SEHNR and CDR2 FQNEAQ (reference sequence). The CDR3 runs to 16 residues. Trimming pared 1 base from V and 0 bases from J, leaving 13 bases between. The CDR3, as DNA: TGTGCCAGCAGCTTAGGGAGTTCTGGGGTCTCCTACGAGCAGTACGTC. It codes for CASSLGSSGVSYEQYV.

The CDR3 loop reads CASSETGVDYGYTF. The CDR3 DNA reads as TGTGCCAGCAGTGAGACAGGGGTCGACTATGGCTACACCTTC. This sequence joins TRBV2 and TRBJ1-2, with 8 bases lining up with TRBD1. Germline CDR1 reads SNHLY; CDR2 reads FYNNEI. Losses at the gene ends were 3 bases for V and 3 bases for J; bases not matched to a gene: 3. The CDR3 is 14 amino acids.

The chain is built from TRBV20-1 and TRBJ2-3, with TRBD2 matching 9 bases. The CDR3 is 15 residues long. In germline, CDR1 is DFQATT, CDR2 SNEGSKA (reference sequence). V lost 3 bases and J lost 2; bases outside the gene matches: 6. This CDR3 reads CSASRPSGITDTQYF. CDR3 coding DNA: TGCAGTGCTAGTCGCCCTAGCGGGATCACAGATACGCAGTATTTT.

Only one count was recorded for this clone. The chain is built from TRBV9 and TRBJ1-6; maybe TRBD1 (5 bases). V was cut by 0 bases and J by 6 bases, with 7 bases left in between. This CDR3 contains 14 residues. The germline gives CDR1 SGDLS, CDR2 YYNGEE. In DNA, the CDR3 is TGTGCCAGCAGCGTAGGGACACGTAATTCACCCCTCCACTTT. Residues: CASSVGTRNSPLHF. Combining the CDR3 with reference TRBV9 and TRBJ1-6 gives the whole variable domain DSGVTQTPKHLITATGQRVTLRCSPRSGDLSVYWYQQSLDQGLQFLIQYYNGEERAKGNILERFSAQQFPDLHSELNLSSLELGDSALYFCASSVGTRNSPLHFGNGTRLTVT.

This chain links TRBV7-3 with TRBJ1-2, with D perhaps matching TRBD1 (6 bases). The CDR3 has 13 amino acids. Germline V lookup: CDR1 SGHTA, CDR2 FQGTGA. V was cut by 1 base and J by 7 bases, with 10 bases left in between. The CDR3, as DNA: TGTGCCAGCAGCTTAAAGGCCAGGGGTGGCTACACCTTC. Protein product: CASSLKARGGYTF. Drawing the rest from reference TRBV7-3 and TRBJ1-2, the complete variable domain is GAGVSQTPSNKVTEKGKYVELRCDPISGHTALYWYRQSLGQGPEFLIYFQGTGAADDSGLPNDRFFAVRPEGSVSTLKIQRTERGDSAVYLCASSLKARGGYTFGSGTRLTVV.

The J gene is TRBJ1-2, the V gene TRBV4-1; D remains unclear. CDR1 is MGHRA, CDR2 YSYEKL, per germline. There are 13 residues in the CDR3. V lost 0 bases to trimming and J lost 6 bases, with 8 bases between them. The CDR3 DNA is TGCGCCAGCAGCCAAGAAGACACTGATGGCTACACCTTC. This translates into CASSQEDTDGYTF.